The 24 T cell receptor beta chains presented below share a single source sample, sequenced in a study of blood T cell repertoires in COVID-19. The protocol was immunoSEQ multiplex PCR, while the TCRdb copy is restricted to in-frame clones and leaves out a portion. The sample records 250,000 to 300,000 clones, around nine tenths being singletons. The sample consisted of PBMCs or T cells enriched from blood (not recorded which). The receptors stem from a woman in her sixties or seventies who had recovered from COVID-19.

This clone has only one observation. The chain is built from TRBV7-8 and TRBJ2-7; D is possibly TRBD2 (5 bases). Per germline, CDR1 SGHVS and CDR2 FQNEAQ. Between the trimmed V and J ends, which lost 1 base and 2 bases, there was a span of 9 bases. CDR3 size: 14 residues. The CDR3 protein is CASSLGGQPYEQYF. The DNA of the CDR3 is TGTGCCAGCAGCTTAGGAGGGCAGCCCTACGAGCAGTACTTC. Variable domain in full (rest from reference TRBV7-8 and TRBJ2-7): GAGVSQSPRYKVAKRGQDVALRCDPISGHVSLFWYQQALGQGPEFLTYFQNEAQLDKSGLPSDRFFAERPEGSVSTLKIQRTQQEDSAVYLCASSLGGQPYEQYFGPGTRLTVT.

The gene calls are TRBV5-1 and TRBJ1-4; D is unclear. The CDR3 extends over 16 amino acids. V was cut by 2 bases and J by 0 bases, with 11 bases left in between. Germline CDR1 and CDR2: SGHRS and YFSETQ. As DNA, the CDR3 is TGCGCCAGCAGCTTTGGACGGACTGCAACTAATGAAAAACTGTTTTTT. This sequence encodes CASSFGRTATNEKLFF.

This chain connects TRBV7-8 to TRBJ2-1; TRBD1 matches at 12 bases. The CDR3 sequence is 20 residues long. The J segment lost 0 bases and the V segment lost 5 bases, leaving 14 bases of the junction unmatched. Germline lookup yields CDR1 SGHVS and CDR2 FQNEAQ. This CDR3 reads CASSRSRDRGRLSSYNEQFF. DNA for the CDR3: TGTGCCAGCAGCCGATCCCGGGACAGGGGGCGGCTAAGCTCCTACAATGAGCAGTTCTTC.

The genes are TRBV23-1 and TRBJ2-7, with D hard to call. TRBV23-1 has ORF status, its function being uncertain. The V and J ends lost 4 bases and 3 bases respectively, with 13 bases between them. This CDR3 has 14 amino acids. This CDR3 reads CASSPSMAHYEQYF. CDR3 DNA sequence: TGCGCCAGCAGTCCTAGTATGGCCCACTACGAGCAGTACTTC.

V and J are TRBV5-1 and TRBJ1-4; D is undetermined. The CDR3 length is 14 residues. Trimming stripped 5 bases from V and 0 bases from J, with 8 bases between. CDR1 is SGHRS and CDR2 is YFSETQ in the germline V gene. The DNA of the CDR3 is TGCGCCAGCAGTTCTACGTCAACTAATGAAAAACTGTTTTTT. It translates to CASSSTSTNEKLFF.

DNA of the CDR3: TGTGCCAGCAAGGAGGGCGGACCCTACGAGCAGTACTTC. It translates to CASKEGGPYEQYF. V gene TRBV2 combines with J gene TRBJ2-7; perhaps TRBD2 as D (6 bases). The germline V gene has CDR1 SNHLY and CDR2 FYNNEI. This CDR3 comprises 13 residues. V was shortened by 7 bases and J by 2 bases, with 12 bases between the two germline ends.

The chain employs TRBV5-6 and TRBJ2-7; TRBD1 is a possible D gene (5 bases). There are 13 residues in the CDR3. V lost 1 base, J lost 4 bases, and 9 bases lay in between. Per germline, CDR1 SGHDT and CDR2 YYEEEE. The CDR3 sequence: CASSLSQGYEQYF. CDR3 DNA sequence: TGTGCCAGCAGCTTGAGTCAGGGTTACGAGCAGTACTTC.

This clone has just one count. The rearrangement uses TRBV5-1 and TRBJ1-2, with D perhaps matching TRBD1 (5 bases). CDR3 length: 14 residues. CDR1 is SGHRS, CDR2 YFSETQ, per germline. V gave up 0 bases and J gave up 2 bases, with 8 bases separating them. The CDR3 is CASSLEQANYGYTF. The CDR3 DNA reads as TGCGCCAGCAGCTTGGAACAGGCCAACTATGGCTACACCTTC.

Comments on this clone: In the same sample, other DNA sequences code for this CDR3. The rearrangement links TRBV9 to TRBJ1-1; 8 bases map to TRBD1. Germline assignment: CDR1 SGDLS and CDR2 YYNGEE. The CDR3 spans 14 residues. With V trimmed by 0 bases and J by 5 bases, 3 bases remained unmatched. The chain's CDR3 is CASSVGQGSTEAFF. The CDR3 DNA reads TGTGCCAGCAGCGTAGGACAGGGGAGTACTGAAGCTTTCTTT.

The CDR3 coding sequence is TGTGCCAGCAGCTCGGACTTCACGAGGAGTGGCTACACCTTC. It specifies CASSSDFTRSGYTF. The chain is built from TRBV5-6 and TRBJ1-2, with D unresolved. V lost 3 bases to trimming and J lost 7 bases, with 16 bases between them. CDR1 and CDR2 (germline): SGHDT, YYEEEE. This CDR3 comprises 14 residues.

The rearrangement joins TRBV9 to TRBJ2-1, with 7 bases identical to TRBD1. This CDR3 is built from 17 residues. With 3 bases clipped from V and 3 bases from J, the junction kept 12 bases outside the gene matches. Germline CDR1 and CDR2: SGDLS and YYNGEE. The CDR3 coding sequence is TGTGCCAGCAGCGAGTCTGCTAGACAGGGCTTCTACAATGAGCAGTTCTTC. Translating gives CASSESARQGFYNEQFF.

V usage is TRBV3-1 (or the pseudogene TRBV3-2) and J usage is TRBJ1-2; possible D gene TRBD1, 5 bases. CDR1 is LGHDT, CDR2 YNNKEL, per germline (reference sequence). The CDR3 sequence is 14 residues long. Trimming removed 0 bases at V and 3 bases at J, with 8 bases between. Here the CDR3 reads CASSQDRVYYGYTF. The CDR3 region has the DNA TGTGCCAGCAGCCAAGACAGGGTCTACTATGGCTACACCTTC.

This chain uses TRBV2 with TRBJ1-1; D is uncertain. The V end was cut by 10 bases, the J end by 5 bases, with 17 bases between. This CDR3 has 13 amino acids. CDR1 is SNHLY and CDR2 is FYNNEI in the germline V gene. The CDR3, as DNA: TGTGCCACCAAAAAGGAGTTTGGGACTGAAGCTTTCTTT. Translating it yields CATKKEFGTEAFF.

This sequence joins TRBV9 and TRBJ1-6; a weak D match, TRBD1 (5 bases). Trimming took 0 bases from V and 13 from J, leaving 11 bases between them. This CDR3 spans 13 amino acids. The germline V gene encodes CDR1 SGDLS and CDR2 YYNGEE. The CDR3 reads CASSVEERGPLHF. CDR3 coding DNA: TGTGCCAGCAGCGTAGAGGAGCGGGGGCCCCTCCACTTT.

J is TRBJ2-1 and V is TRBV2, with 7 bases fitting TRBD2. V was clipped by 7 bases and J by 3 bases; unmatched bases: 9. Germline values: CDR1 SNHLY, CDR2 FYNNEI. The CDR3 runs 15 residues. The DNA of the CDR3 is TGTGCCAGCATCGAGGGCGGGAGCTACTACAATGAGCAGTTCTTC. This codes for CASIEGGSYYNEQFF. Full variable domain (remainder filled in from reference TRBV2 and TRBJ2-1): EPEVTQTPSHQVTQMGQEVILRCVPISNHLYFYWYRQILGQKVEFLVSFYNNEISEKSEIFDDQFSVERPDGSNFTLKIRSTKLEDSAMYFCASIEGGSYYNEQFFGPGTRLTVL.

The chain couples TRBV9 to TRBJ1-1; D is uncertain. The CDR3 contains 14 residues. Germline assignment: CDR1 SGDLS and CDR2 YYNGEE. Between the trimmed V and J ends, which lost 0 bases and 6 bases, there was a span of 12 bases. The CDR3 here is CASSVGFVSAEAFF. Here the CDR3 DNA reads TGTGCCAGCAGCGTAGGGTTCGTTAGCGCTGAAGCTTTCTTT.

This clone was seen a handful of times. The rearrangement joins TRBV2 to TRBJ1-2; 8 bases fit TRBD1. The V and J ends lost 8 bases and 6 bases, in that order; junction bases with no gene match: 11. The CDR3 spans 14 residues. Germline CDR1 SNHLY, CDR2 FYNNEI. DNA of the CDR3: TGTGCCAGCCACGACAGGGGTCTCCACCATGGCTACACCTTC. Amino acid sequence: CASHDRGLHHGYTF.

The chain employs TRBV30 and TRBJ1-5; D is perhaps TRBD1 (6 bases). Germline CDR1 is GTSNPN and CDR2 is SVGIG (reference sequence). This CDR3 has 12 residues. V lost 3 bases and J lost 11, with 14 bases in between. CDR3 DNA sequence: TGTGCCTGGAGCTTTGAGGCAGGGGCCCAGCATTTT. Residues: CAWSFEAGAQHF. Full variable domain (outside the CDR3, taken from reference TRBV30 and TRBJ1-5): SQTIHQWPATLVQPVGSPLSLECTVEGTSNPNLYWYRQAAGRGLQLLFYSVGIGQISSEVPQNLSASRPQDRQFILSSKKLLLSDSGFYLCAWSFEAGAQHFGDGTRLSIL.

The chain is built from TRBV13 and TRBJ2-3, with 14 positions matching TRBD2. Germline V gene data show CDR1 as PRHDT and CDR2 as FYEKMQ (reference sequence). CDR3 length: 17 residues. The junction had 3 bases not matched to a gene; V was cut back by 2 bases and J by 2 bases. Here the CDR3 reads CASSLRLAGGNTDTQYF. The DNA of the CDR3 is TGTGCCAGCAGCTTAAGACTAGCGGGAGGGAACACAGATACGCAGTATTTT.

The gene calls are TRBV19 and TRBJ2-3, with D hard to call. CDR3 length: 15 residues. V was shortened by 7 bases and J by 1 base, with 15 bases between the two germline ends. Germline V gene data show CDR1 as LNHDA and CDR2 as SQIVND (reference sequence). This chain's CDR3 is CASTPLWSRTDTQYF. The CDR3 DNA reads as TGTGCCAGTACCCCCTTGTGGAGCCGCACAGATACGCAGTATTTT. The full variable domain, rest sourced from reference TRBV19 and TRBJ2-3, is DGGITQSPKYLFRKEGQNVTLSCEQNLNHDAMYWYRQDPGQGLRLIYYSQIVNDFQKGDIAEGYSVSREKKESFPLTVTSAQKNPTAFYLCASTPLWSRTDTQYFGPGTRLTVL.

V and J are TRBV27 and TRBJ2-1; 8 bases map to TRBD2. The trim removed 7 bases at V and 3 bases at J, leaving 5 bases unmatched. The CDR3 consists of 14 residues. Germline loops: CDR1 MNHEY, CDR2 SMNVEV (reference sequence). The CDR3 is CASTAAGGYNEQFF. The DNA of the CDR3 is TGTGCCAGCACTGCCGCGGGGGGCTACAATGAGCAGTTCTTC.

This clone appeared once. The CDR3 reads CATEQYNEQFF. The CDR3 DNA sequence: TGTGCCACCGAACAGTACAATGAGCAGTTCTTC. This chain uses TRBV24-1 with TRBJ2-1, with D hard to call. The CDR3 is made up of 11 amino acids. V was pared by 9 bases and J by 4 bases, with 6 bases between. CDR1 is KGHDR, CDR2 SFDVKD, per germline.

This chain links TRBV29-1 with TRBJ1-1, with D possibly being TRBD1 (5 bases). The CDR3 covers 15 residues. Trimming took 1 base from V and 0 from J, leaving 12 bases between them. Germline-derived CDR1 and CDR2 are SQVTM and ANQGSEA. CDR3 DNA sequence: TGCAGCGTTGAAGGCAGGGCCCTGATGAACACTGAAGCTTTCTTT. Protein: CSVEGRALMNTEAFF.

V is TRBV19 and J is TRBJ2-5; 12 positions match TRBD1. CDR1 and CDR2 from the germline V gene are LNHDA and SQIVND (reference sequence). V was clipped by 7 bases and J by 5 bases; unmatched bases: 8. The CDR3 spans 15 residues. The CDR3 coding sequence is TGTGCCAGTAACGCAGGGGACAGGGGGCAGGAGACCCAGTACTTC. Residues: CASNAGDRGQETQYF.